The rows below give T cell receptor beta chains drawn from one sample of a study of blood T cell repertoires in COVID-19. Sequenced by immunoSEQ multiplex PCR; TCRdb stores in-frame clones only, minus some. The sample consists of around 80,000 clones, 88% of them appearing once. Sequenced input: peripheral blood. The receptors derive from a human donor in a cohort sampled during active COVID-19. Both conserved end residues are trimmed from each CDR3. A D gene is named only where the DNA matches it firmly.

d_call | j_call | v_call | cdr3_aa
NA | TRBJ2-1 | TRBV2 | ASSRTRGGYNEQF
NA | TRBJ2-3 | TRBV27 | ASMNGVGVPDTQY
NA | TRBJ1-5 | TRBV11-2 | ASSLDSHSNQPQH
TRBD1 | TRBJ1-6 | TRBV23-1 | ASSQLMKDRVYSPLH
NA | TRBJ2-5 | TRBV28 | ATKGGKESWETQY
TRBD1 | TRBJ2-2 | TRBV5-6 | ASSSRGHYTGELF
TRBD1 | TRBJ1-2 | TRBV7-2 | ASSLSGQGSYGYT
TRBD1 | TRBJ1-6 | TRBV28 | ASGTGSLSLH
TRBD2 | TRBJ2-1 | TRBV4-1 | ASSQESPGLAGGGVYNEQF
NA | TRBJ2-5 | TRBV5-4 | ASRTGSLETQY
TRBD1 | TRBJ2-7 | TRBV6-6 | ASKPQGASYEQY
NA | TRBJ2-7 | TRBV11-2 | ASSLNRVGEQY
NA | TRBJ2-7 | TRBV6-1 | ASSEDASANEQY
NA | TRBJ1-5 | TRBV19 | ASTLGGWGNQPQH
TRBD2 | TRBJ2-7 | TRBV28 | ASSLSSGSSYEQY
NA | TRBJ2-2 | TRBV2 | ASRAGTTRGGELF
NA | TRBJ1-2 | TRBV30 | AWTTHGTHGYT
NA | TRBJ2-2 | TRBV3-1/TRBV3-2 | ASSQRDGVTGELF
TRBD1 | TRBJ1-2 | TRBV30 | AWSVQGANGYT
NA | TRBJ1-4 | TRBV19 | ASSTRQTTNEKLF
TRBD1 | TRBJ1-5 | TRBV7-9 | ASSLNAGQGSQPQH
NA | TRBJ1-1 | TRBV12-3/TRBV12-4 | ASSLGPLTEAF
NA | TRBJ2-2 | TRBV5-1 | ASSRDTGELF
TRBD1 | TRBJ2-5 | TRBV6-5 | ASSSPGDRAQETQY
TRBD2 | TRBJ2-3 | TRBV10-2 | ATSGTSGGGDTQY
NA | TRBJ2-5 | TRBV5-6 | ASSFLSVAAQETQY
NA | TRBJ1-2 | TRBV7-9 | ASSSRAGGDGYT
TRBD1 | TRBJ1-1 | TRBV5-1 | ASSPEPGQGNTEAF
TRBD1 | TRBJ1-1 | TRBV7-9 | ASSLARTGGYTEAF
TRBD1 | TRBJ1-2 | TRBV4-1 | ASSQGQGANYGYT
TRBD1 | TRBJ1-1 | TRBV4-1 | ASQPDRGFSEAF
NA | TRBJ1-4 | TRBV7-3 | ASSSRGEPNEKLF
NA | TRBJ1-5 | TRBV7-9 | ASSLGGSGNQPQH
TRBD1 | TRBJ1-1 | TRBV5-4 | ASSLNRGTEAF
NA | TRBJ1-6 | TRBV9 | ASSLTAEDSPLH
NA | TRBJ1-2 | TRBV9 | ASSVGAGANYGYT
NA | TRBJ1-3 | TRBV6-5 | ASQGGRNTIY